This T cell receptor (beta chain) was obtained from a study of blood T cell repertoires in COVID-19. Profiled with immunoSEQ multiplex PCR; TCRdb holds only in-frame clones, not every one. The sample yields nearly 55,000 clones, roughly 86% seen once. This clone was found once. The V gene lost 3 bases and the J gene lost 1 base, with 13 bases spanning the gap. CDR3 length: 15 residues. Per the germline V gene, CDR1 is SGHKS and CDR2 is YYEKEE (reference sequence). The clonotype was recovered from a man aged 70 or older with active COVID-19. Sequencing input: peripheral blood. The V gene is TRBV5-5, the J gene TRBJ1-1, with D tentatively TRBD1 (5 bases). The chain's CDR3 is CASSYINTGNTEAFF. CDR3 DNA sequence: TGTGCCAGCAGCTATATTAATACAGGGAACACTGAAGCTTTCTTT.